These T cell receptor beta chains were read from a single sample in a study of early T cells in non-severe SARS-CoV-2 infection. MiXCR, applied by TCRdb to the 5' RACE reads, yields one record per CDR3 protein. The profile shows about 19,000 distinct CDR3 sequences, about 4% of them singletons. The material sequenced was whole blood. The receptor source for this set is an adult who was a healthcare worker with PCR-confirmed SARS-CoV-2 infection or an uninfected control (not recorded which). Both conserved end residues are trimmed from each CDR3. Fields, in order: V gene, CDR3 protein.

TRBV3-1 ASSPGTGGVEKLF
TRBV5-5 ASSRTDNQPQH
TRBV27 ASSLYDSDTEAF
TRBV5-6 ASSRGPFSYEQY
TRBV10-3 AISESEEFAEAF
TRBV20-1 SARVSVNTEAF
TRBV12-3/TRBV12-4 ASRRGLETQY
TRBV5-4 ASSPSGLPGTDTQY
TRBV6-1 ASSVPPRRGDTEAF
TRBV18 ASSPRGFTSTYEQY
TRBV9 ASSPRGRTEAF
TRBV27 ASKTGFLTPSPLH
TRBV20-1 SAQDSSYNSPLH
TRBV7-9 ASSSGRQLGNQPQH
TRBV12-3/TRBV12-4 ASSLFVGSGQGGEQY
TRBV5-5 ASSLRGTGGSYEQY
TRBV6-4 ASSDSAGGRGTEAF
TRBV29-1 SVPGTGEEEQF
TRBV6-1 AVRGLGEGNTEAF
TRBV6-6 ASSSNAGQGGNTIY
TRBV5-1 ASSSQGQSSGANVLT
TRBV19 ASIDRVDGYT
TRBV20-1 SAPDGNYGYT
TRBV5-1 ASSVEGVDGYT
TRBV25-1 ASSERTGDSPLH
TRBV4-1 ASSPGSLLNTGELF
TRBV20-1 SARAYSEWAGELF
TRBV5-1 ASSHWGEQETQY
TRBV7-6 ASSPYNPDTQY
TRBV6-1 ASSDRVGQRLRYT
TRBV27 ASSLSTGQGNYEQY
TRBV12-3/TRBV12-4 ASSGPLGTQY
TRBV6-1 ASSDLGQGSSDTQY
TRBV4-3 ASSQDFPGTGFLF
TRBV6-6 ASSNPPRNDTQY
TRBV12-3/TRBV12-4 ASSPDGTDTQY
TRBV20-1 SAPQDRDEQY
TRBV6-4 ASSALGLAIDTQY
TRBV6-5 ASRRGTSGAYEQY
TRBV5-1 ASSSESYNSPLH
TRBV7-9 ASSFDTGHEQF
TRBV29-1 SVEVNRADLQY
TRBV12-3/TRBV12-4 ASSGDIRGQPQH
TRBV5-1 ASSLKVNTGELF
TRBV5-8 ASSLAGSTYGYT
TRBV29-1 SVERVGTDTQY
TRBV29-1 SVEPRTGNEQF
TRBV29-1 SVVGQTYEQY
TRBV6-2/TRBV6-3 ASSSYVTEAF